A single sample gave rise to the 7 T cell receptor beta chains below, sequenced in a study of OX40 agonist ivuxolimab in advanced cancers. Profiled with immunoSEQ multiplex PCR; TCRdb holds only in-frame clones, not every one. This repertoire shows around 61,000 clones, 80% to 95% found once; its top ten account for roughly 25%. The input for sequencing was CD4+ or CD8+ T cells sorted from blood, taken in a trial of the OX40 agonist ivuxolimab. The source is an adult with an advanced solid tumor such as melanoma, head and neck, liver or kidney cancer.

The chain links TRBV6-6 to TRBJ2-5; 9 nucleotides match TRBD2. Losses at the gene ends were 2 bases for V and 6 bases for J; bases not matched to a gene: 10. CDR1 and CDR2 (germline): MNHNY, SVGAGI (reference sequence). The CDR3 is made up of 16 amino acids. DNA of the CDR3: TGTGCCAGCAGTTACCCATCTAGCGGGGTCGGGAAGACCCAGTACTTC. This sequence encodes CASSYPSSGVGKTQYF.

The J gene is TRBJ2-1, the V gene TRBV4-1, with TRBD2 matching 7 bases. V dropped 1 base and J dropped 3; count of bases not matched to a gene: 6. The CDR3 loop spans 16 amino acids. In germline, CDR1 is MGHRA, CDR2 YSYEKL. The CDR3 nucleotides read TGCGCCAGCAGCCAAGTTCTAGCGGCTTACTACAATGAGCAGTTCTTC. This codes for CASSQVLAAYYNEQFF.

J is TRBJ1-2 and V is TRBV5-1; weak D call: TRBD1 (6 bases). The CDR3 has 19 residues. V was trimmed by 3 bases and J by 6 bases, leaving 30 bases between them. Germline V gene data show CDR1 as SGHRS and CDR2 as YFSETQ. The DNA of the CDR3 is TGCGCCAGCAGCTACCCCGGGACACCCAGGGCCCCTCAACCTGATGGCTACACCTTC. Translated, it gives CASSYPGTPRAPQPDGYTF. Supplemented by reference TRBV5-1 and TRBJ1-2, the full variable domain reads KAGVTQTPRYLIKTRGQQVTLSCSPISGHRSVSWYQQTPGQGLQFLFEYFSETQRNKGNFPGRFSGRQFSNSRSEMNVSTLELGDSALYLCASSYPGTPRAPQPDGYTFGSGTRLTVV.

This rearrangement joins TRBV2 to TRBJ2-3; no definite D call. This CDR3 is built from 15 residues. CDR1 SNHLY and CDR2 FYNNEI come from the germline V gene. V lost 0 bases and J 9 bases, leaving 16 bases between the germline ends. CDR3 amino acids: CASSEAPRPQSTQYF. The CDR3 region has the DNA TGTGCCAGCAGTGAAGCCCCCCGTCCCCAGAGCACGCAGTATTTT. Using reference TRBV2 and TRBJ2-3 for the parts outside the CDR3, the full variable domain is EPEVTQTPSHQVTQMGQEVILRCVPISNHLYFYWYRQILGQKVEFLVSFYNNEISEKSEIFDDQFSVERPDGSNFTLKIRSTKLEDSAMYFCASSEAPRPQSTQYFGPGTRLTVL.

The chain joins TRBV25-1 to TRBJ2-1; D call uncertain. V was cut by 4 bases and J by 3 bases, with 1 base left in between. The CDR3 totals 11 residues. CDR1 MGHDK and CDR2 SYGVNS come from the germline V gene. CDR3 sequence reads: CASSGYNEQFF. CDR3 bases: TGTGCCAGCAGTGGCTACAATGAGCAGTTCTTC.

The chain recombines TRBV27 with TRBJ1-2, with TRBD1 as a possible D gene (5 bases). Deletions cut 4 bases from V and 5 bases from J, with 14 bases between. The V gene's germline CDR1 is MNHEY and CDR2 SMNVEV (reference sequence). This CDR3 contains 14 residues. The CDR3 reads CASSSQGASYGYTF. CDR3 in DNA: TGTGCCAGCAGTTCCCAAGGGGCCTCGTATGGCTACACCTTC.

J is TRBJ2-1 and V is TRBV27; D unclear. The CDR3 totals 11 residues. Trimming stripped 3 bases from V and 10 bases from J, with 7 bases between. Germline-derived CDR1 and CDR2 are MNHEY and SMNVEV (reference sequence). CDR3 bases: TGTGCCAGCAGTTTCCTGGAGGAGCAGTTCTTC. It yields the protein CASSFLEEQFF.